This TCR beta chain was retrieved from a study of shared clonotypes between healthy human individuals. The assay was immunoSEQ multiplex PCR, and TCRdb's table has in-frame clones only and misses some. The sample records about 680,000 clones, around 73% being singletons. Trimming cost V 10 bases and J 8 bases, with 26 bases left between them. Germline lookup yields CDR1 MNHNS and CDR2 SASEGT. CDR3 size: 15 residues. The receptor was derived from a woman aged 25 to 45 in good health. The chain carries TRBV6-1 and TRBJ1-2; the D gene is possibly TRBD1 (5 bases). The sample was memory CD4+ T cells sorted from blood. Subset given: CD45RA-negative fraction. CDR3 in amino acids: CATGTPGYSARGYTF. The CDR3 region has the DNA TGTGCCACCGGGACCCCAGGATATTCTGCGAGGGGCTACACCTTC.